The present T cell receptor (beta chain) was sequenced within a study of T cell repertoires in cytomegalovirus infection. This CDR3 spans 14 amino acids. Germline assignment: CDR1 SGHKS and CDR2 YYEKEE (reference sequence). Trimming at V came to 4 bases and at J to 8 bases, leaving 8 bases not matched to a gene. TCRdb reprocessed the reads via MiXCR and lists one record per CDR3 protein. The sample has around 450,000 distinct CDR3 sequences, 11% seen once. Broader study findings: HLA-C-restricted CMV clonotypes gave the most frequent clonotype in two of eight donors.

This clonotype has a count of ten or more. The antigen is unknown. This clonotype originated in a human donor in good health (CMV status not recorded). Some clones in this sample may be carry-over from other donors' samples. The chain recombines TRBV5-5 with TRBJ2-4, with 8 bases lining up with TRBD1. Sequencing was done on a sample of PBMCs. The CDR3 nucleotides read TGTGCCAGCAGCCTCCGGACAGGGAATGACATTCAGTACTTC. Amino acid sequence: CASSLRTGNDIQYF.